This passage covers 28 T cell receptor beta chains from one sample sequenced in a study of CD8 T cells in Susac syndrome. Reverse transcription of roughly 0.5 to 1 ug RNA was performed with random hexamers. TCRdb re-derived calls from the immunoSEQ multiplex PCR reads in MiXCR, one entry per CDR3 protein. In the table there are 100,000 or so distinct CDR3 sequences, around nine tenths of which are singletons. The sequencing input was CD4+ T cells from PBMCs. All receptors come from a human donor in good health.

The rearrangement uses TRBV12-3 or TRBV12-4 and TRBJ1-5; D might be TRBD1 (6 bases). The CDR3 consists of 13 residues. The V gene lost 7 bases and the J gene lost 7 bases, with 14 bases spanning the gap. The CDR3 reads CASTPGAGQPQHF. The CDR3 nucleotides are TGTGCCAGCACCCCGGGGGCGGGGCAGCCCCAGCATTTT.

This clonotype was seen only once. CDR3 DNA: TGCGCCAGCAGCTTGGGGGGCAGGGAAAATGAAAAACTGTTTTTT. Its protein is CASSLGGRENEKLFF. The rearrangement uses TRBV5-1 and TRBJ1-4; the D gene is possibly TRBD1 (5 bases). The CDR3 contains 15 residues. Trimming shortened V by 0 bases and J by 5 bases, and 11 bases separated the two germline ends. CDR1 is SGHRS and CDR2 is YFSETQ in the germline V gene.

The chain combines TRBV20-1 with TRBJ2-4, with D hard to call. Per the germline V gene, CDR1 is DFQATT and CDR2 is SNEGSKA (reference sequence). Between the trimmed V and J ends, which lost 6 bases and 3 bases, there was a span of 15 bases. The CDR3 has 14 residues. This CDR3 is CSASTLSGKNIQYF. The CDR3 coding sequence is TGCAGTGCCTCAACCTTATCTGGCAAAAACATTCAGTACTTC.

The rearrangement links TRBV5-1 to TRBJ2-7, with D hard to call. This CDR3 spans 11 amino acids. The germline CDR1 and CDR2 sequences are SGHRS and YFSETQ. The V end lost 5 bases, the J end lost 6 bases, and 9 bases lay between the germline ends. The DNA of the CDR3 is TGCGCCAGCAGTTTCGGACCCGAGCAGTACTTC. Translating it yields CASSFGPEQYF.

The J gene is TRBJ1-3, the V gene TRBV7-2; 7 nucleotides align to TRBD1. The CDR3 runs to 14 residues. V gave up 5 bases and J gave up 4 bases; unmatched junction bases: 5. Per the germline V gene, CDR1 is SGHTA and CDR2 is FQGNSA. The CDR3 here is CASSTTGSGNTIYF. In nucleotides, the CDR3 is TGTGCCAGCAGCACGACAGGGTCCGGAAACACCATATATTTT.

Written as DNA, the CDR3 is TGCGCCAGCAGCCAACGGGGACAGGGCGGCTATGGCTACACCTTC. As protein: CASSQRGQGGYGYTF. The chain recombines TRBV4-1 with TRBJ1-2; 9 bases match TRBD1. The CDR3 is 15 amino acids. The V segment lost 2 bases and the J segment 4 bases; nucleotides outside the gene matches: 5. Germline loops: CDR1 MGHRA, CDR2 YSYEKL.

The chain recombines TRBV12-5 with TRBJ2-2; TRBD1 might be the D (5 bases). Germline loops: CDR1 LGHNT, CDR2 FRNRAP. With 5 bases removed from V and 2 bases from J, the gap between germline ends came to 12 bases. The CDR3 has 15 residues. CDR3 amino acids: CASGGAASNTGELFF. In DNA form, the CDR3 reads TGTGCTAGTGGTGGGGCAGCATCTAACACCGGGGAGCTGTTTTTT.

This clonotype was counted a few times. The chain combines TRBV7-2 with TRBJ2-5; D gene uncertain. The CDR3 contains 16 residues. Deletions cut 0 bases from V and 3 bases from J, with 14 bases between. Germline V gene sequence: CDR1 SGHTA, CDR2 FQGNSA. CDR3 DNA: TGTGCCAGCAGCTTAGCAAGTGAGGCTTTCGAAGAGACCCAGTACTTC. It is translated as CASSLASEAFEETQYF. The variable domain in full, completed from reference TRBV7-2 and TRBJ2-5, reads GAGVSQSPSNKVTEKGKDVELRCDPISGHTALYWYRQSLGQGLEFLIYFQGNSAPDKSGLPSDRFSAERTGGSVSTLTIQRTQQEDSAVYLCASSLASEAFEETQYFGPGTRLLVL.

The CDR3 coding sequence is TGTGCCAGCAGCAGGGAGTGGAGCACAGATACGCAGTATTTT. Amino acid sequence: CASSREWSTDTQYF. The chain uses TRBV6-5 and TRBJ2-3; D may be TRBD1 or TRBD2 (5 bases each). CDR1 and CDR2 (germline): MNHEY, SVGAGI. The CDR3 is 14 amino acids. Deletions cut 6 bases from V and 0 bases from J, with 10 bases between.

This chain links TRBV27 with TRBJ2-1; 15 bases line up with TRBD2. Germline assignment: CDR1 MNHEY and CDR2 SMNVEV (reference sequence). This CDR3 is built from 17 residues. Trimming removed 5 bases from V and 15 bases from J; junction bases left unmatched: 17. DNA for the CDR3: TGTGCCAGCAGTATGCCACCTTCAGGACTAGCGGGAGGGCCTGCGTTCTTC. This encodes CASSMPPSGLAGGPAFF.

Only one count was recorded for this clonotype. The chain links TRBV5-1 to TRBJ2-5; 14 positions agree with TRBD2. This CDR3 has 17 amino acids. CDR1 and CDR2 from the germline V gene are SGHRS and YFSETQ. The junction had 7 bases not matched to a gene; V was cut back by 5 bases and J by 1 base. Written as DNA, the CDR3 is TGCGCCAGCAGAGAGACTAGCGGGGGGGCCTCCCAAGAGACCCAGTACTTC. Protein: CASRETSGGASQETQYF.

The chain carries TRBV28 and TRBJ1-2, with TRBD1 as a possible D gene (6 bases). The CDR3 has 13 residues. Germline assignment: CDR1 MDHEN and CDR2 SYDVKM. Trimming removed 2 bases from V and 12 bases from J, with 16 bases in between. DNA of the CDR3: TGTGCCAGCAGTTTAGATATGGCAGGGGCCGACACCTTC. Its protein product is CASSLDMAGADTF.

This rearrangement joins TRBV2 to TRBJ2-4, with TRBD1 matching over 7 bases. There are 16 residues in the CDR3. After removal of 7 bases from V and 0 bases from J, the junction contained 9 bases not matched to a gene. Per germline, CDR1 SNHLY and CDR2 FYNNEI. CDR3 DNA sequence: TGTGCCAGCAAGAGGGACAGTAATTTAGCCAAAAACATTCAGTACTTC. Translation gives CASKRDSNLAKNIQYF.

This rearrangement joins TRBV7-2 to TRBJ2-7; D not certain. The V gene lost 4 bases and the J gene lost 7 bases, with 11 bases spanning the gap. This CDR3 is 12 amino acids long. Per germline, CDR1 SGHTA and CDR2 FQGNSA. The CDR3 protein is CASSSQTPEQYF. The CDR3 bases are TGTGCCAGCAGCTCCCAGACACCAGAGCAGTACTTC. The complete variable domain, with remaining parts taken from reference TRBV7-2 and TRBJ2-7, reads GAGVSQSPSNKVTEKGKDVELRCDPISGHTALYWYRQSLGQGLEFLIYFQGNSAPDKSGLPSDRFSAERTGGSVSTLTIQRTQQEDSAVYLCASSSQTPEQYFGPGTRLTVT.

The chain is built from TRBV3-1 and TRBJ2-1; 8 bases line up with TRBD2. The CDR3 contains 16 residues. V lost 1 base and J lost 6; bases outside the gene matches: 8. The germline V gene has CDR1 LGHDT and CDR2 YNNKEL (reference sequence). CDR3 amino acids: CASSQGWRGARNEQFF. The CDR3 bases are TGTGCCAGCAGCCAAGGCTGGCGGGGGGCCCGCAATGAGCAGTTCTTC.

As DNA, the CDR3 is TGTGCCAGCAGCTTGGCCGGGGGGGTTGAAGCTTTCTTT. Amino acid sequence: CASSLAGGVEAFF. This chain connects TRBV5-4 to TRBJ1-1, with TRBD1 as a possible D gene (5 bases). Trimming removed 0 bases at V and 7 bases at J, with 10 bases between. CDR3 length: 13 residues. Germline lookup yields CDR1 SGHNT and CDR2 YYREEE (reference sequence).

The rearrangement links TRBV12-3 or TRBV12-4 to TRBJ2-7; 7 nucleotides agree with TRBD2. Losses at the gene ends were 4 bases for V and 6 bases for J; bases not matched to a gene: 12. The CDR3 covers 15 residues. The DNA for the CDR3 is TGTGCCAGCAGTTCAGGTGGGGAGGGGACTACCGAGCAGTACTTC. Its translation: CASSSGGEGTTEQYF.

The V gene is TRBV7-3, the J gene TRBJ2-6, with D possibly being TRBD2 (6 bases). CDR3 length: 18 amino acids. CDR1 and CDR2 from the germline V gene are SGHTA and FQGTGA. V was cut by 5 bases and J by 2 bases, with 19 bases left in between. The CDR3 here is CASSPGLANLAGANVLTF. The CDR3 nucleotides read TGTGCCAGCAGCCCAGGCCTAGCGAATCTCGCTGGGGCCAACGTCCTGACTTTC.

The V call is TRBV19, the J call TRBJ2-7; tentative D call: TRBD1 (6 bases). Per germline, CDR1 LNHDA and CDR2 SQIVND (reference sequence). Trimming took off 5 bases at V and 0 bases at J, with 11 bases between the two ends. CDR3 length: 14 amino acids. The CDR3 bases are TGTGCCAGTAGTTTCGGACAGCGCTCCTACGAGCAGTACTTC. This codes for CASSFGQRSYEQYF.

DNA for the CDR3: TGTGCCAGCAGCTTAGTAACGGGTAAGAACACTGAAGCTTTCTTT. Residues: CASSLVTGKNTEAFF. The chain recombines TRBV7-8 with TRBJ1-1; D not resolved. Trimming removed 1 base from V and 1 base from J, with 10 bases in between. The germline gives CDR1 SGHVS, CDR2 FQNEAQ. CDR3 length equals 15 residues.

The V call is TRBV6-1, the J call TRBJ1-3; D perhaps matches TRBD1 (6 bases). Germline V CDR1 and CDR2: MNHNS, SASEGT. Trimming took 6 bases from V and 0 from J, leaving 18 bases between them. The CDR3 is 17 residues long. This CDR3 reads CASSVGAGGGSGNTIYF. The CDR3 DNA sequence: TGTGCCAGCAGCGTGGGGGCGGGTGGGGGCTCTGGAAACACCATATATTTT.

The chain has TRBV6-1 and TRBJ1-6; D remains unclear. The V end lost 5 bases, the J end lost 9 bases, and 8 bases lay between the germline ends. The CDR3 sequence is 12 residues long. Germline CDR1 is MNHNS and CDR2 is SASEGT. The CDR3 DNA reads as TGTGCCAGCAGTTACGCCGGTTCACCCCTCCACTTT. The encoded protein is CASSYAGSPLHF.

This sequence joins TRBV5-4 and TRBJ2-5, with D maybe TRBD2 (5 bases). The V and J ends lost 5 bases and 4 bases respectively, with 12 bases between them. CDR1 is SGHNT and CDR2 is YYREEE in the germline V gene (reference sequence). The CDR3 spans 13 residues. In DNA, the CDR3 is TGTGCCAGCAGTTACCCCGGAGGAGAGACCCAGTACTTC. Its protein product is CASSYPGGETQYF.

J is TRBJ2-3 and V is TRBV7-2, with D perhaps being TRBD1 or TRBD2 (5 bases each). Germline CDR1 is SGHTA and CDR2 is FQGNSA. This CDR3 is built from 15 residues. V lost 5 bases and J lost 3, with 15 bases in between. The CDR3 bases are TGTGCCAGCAGCCCGGGACCTCTCGAGACAGATACGCAGTATTTT. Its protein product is CASSPGPLETDTQYF.

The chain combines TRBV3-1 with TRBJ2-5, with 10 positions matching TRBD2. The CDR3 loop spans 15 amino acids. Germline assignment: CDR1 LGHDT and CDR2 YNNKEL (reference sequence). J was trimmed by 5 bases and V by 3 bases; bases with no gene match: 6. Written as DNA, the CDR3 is TGTGCCAGCAGCCAGACACTAGCGGGATCTGAGACCCAGTACTTC. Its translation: CASSQTLAGSETQYF.

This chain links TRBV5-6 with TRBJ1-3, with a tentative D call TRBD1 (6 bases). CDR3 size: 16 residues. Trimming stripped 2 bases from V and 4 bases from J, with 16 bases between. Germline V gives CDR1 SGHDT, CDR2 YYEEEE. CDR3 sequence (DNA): TGTGCCAGCAGCTTTGATCCTGGGGGGCGAGGAAACACCATATATTTT. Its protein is CASSFDPGGRGNTIYF.

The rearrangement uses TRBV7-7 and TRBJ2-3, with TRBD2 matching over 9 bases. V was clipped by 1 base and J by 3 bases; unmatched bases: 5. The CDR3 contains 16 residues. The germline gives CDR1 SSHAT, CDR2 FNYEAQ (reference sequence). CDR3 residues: CASSLGRSGRTDTQYF. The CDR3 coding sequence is TGTGCCAGCAGCTTAGGCAGGAGCGGGAGGACAGATACGCAGTATTTT.

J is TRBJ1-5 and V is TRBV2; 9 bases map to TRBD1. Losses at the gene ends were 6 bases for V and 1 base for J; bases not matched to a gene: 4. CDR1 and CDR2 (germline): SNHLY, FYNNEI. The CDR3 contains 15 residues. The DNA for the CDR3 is TGTGCCAGCAGCGGGGACAGGGTGAGCAATCAGCCCCAGCATTTT. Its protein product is CASSGDRVSNQPQHF.